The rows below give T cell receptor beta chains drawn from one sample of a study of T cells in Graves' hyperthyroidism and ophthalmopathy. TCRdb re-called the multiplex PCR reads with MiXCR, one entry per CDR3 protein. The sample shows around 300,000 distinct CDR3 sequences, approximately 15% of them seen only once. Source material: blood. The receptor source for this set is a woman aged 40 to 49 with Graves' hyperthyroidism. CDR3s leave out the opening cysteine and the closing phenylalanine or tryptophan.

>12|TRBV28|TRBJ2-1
ASRAGGPYNEQF
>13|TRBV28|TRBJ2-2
ASKISAGNTGELF
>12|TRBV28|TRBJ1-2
ASSFGGTLYGYT
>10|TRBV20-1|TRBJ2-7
SARRDSYEQY
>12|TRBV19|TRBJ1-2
ASSIEAGNYGYT
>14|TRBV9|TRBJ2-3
ASSTSFDMGTDTQY
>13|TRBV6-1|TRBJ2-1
ASSLWGTAYNEQF
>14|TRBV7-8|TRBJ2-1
ASSPIYIRSGLEQF
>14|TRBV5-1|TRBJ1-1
ASSLGTGRCCAEAF
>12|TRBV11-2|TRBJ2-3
ASNRLAGSDTQY